A single sample is the source of the 24 T cell receptor beta chains below, sequenced in a study of shared clonotypes between healthy human individuals. Sequencing was performed with immunoSEQ multiplex PCR; in TCRdb, only in-frame clones are kept and a portion is missing. The data show roughly 1.5 million clones, 98% seen once. The source material was naive CD4+ T cells sorted from blood. The subset was: CD45RA+ positively selected. The receptors were gathered from a man aged 25-45 years in good health.

In its sample, this clone was seen once. The sample holds other DNA sequences that translate to the same CDR3. The V call is TRBV5-1, the J call TRBJ1-5; D might be TRBD1 (6 bases). CDR3 length: 14 residues. Trimming pared 4 bases from V and 7 bases from J, leaving 15 bases between. From germline, CDR1 is SGHRS and CDR2 YFSETQ. In DNA, the CDR3 is TGCGCCAGCAGCCCTGGGGGGGGCGGGCAGCCCCAGCATTTT. Amino acid sequence: CASSPGGGGQPQHF.

The gene calls are TRBV5-4 and TRBJ2-5; D is possibly TRBD2 (5 bases). CDR3 length equals 14 residues. V lost 0 bases and J 3 bases, leaving 9 bases between the germline ends. In germline, CDR1 is SGHNT, CDR2 YYREEE (reference sequence). The CDR3 loop is CASSLAGIKETQYF. CDR3 nucleotide sequence: TGTGCCAGCAGCTTGGCCGGGATTAAAGAGACCCAGTACTTC.

The chain joins TRBV28 to TRBJ2-7, with 10 bases fitting TRBD2. The germline CDR1 and CDR2 sequences are MDHEN and SYDVKM. This CDR3 spans 14 amino acids. Trimming took 3 bases from V and 3 from J; bases not matched to a gene: 2. CDR3 amino acids: CASSFLAGVYEQYF. The CDR3, as DNA: TGTGCCAGCAGTTTTCTAGCGGGAGTCTACGAGCAGTACTTC.

This chain links TRBV28 with TRBJ1-2, with 9 bases matching TRBD1. Trimming cost V 5 bases and J 7 bases; bases outside gene matches: 11. Germline CDR1 reads MDHEN; CDR2 reads SYDVKM. The CDR3 runs 15 residues. Here the CDR3 DNA reads TGTGCCAGCAGTGCACCGGGCGGACAGGGGCTTGGCTACACCTTC. Its protein product is CASSAPGGQGLGYTF.

The V call is TRBV5-4, the J call TRBJ2-3; 7 nucleotides line up with TRBD1. V lost 4 bases and J lost 1; bases outside the gene matches: 12. CDR1 SGHNT and CDR2 YYREEE come from the germline V gene (reference sequence). This CDR3 has 17 residues. The CDR3 DNA follows: TGTGCCAGCAGCCCGAGGAAGGGGGCTCCGGGCACAGATACGCAGTATTTT. Encoded protein: CASSPRKGAPGTDTQYF.

The chain combines TRBV5-5 with TRBJ2-7; 7 positions agree with TRBD1. The V segment lost 4 bases and the J segment 3 bases; nucleotides outside the gene matches: 16. CDR3 length equals 17 residues. The V gene's germline CDR1 is SGHKS and CDR2 YYEKEE (reference sequence). The CDR3 loop reads CASSRGGIGQEYYEQYF. CDR3 bases: TGTGCCAGCAGCCGAGGGGGTATAGGACAGGAATACTACGAGCAGTACTTC.

As for this clone: Other DNA variants within this sample encode the same CDR3. The rearrangement joins TRBV5-1 to TRBJ2-1, with 11 bases fitting TRBD2. The CDR3 is 15 amino acids. Germline V CDR1 and CDR2: SGHRS, YFSETQ. The V and J ends lost 4 bases and 4 bases, in that order; junction bases with no gene match: 4. This chain's CDR3 is CASSATSGSYNEQFF. The CDR3 bases are TGCGCCAGCAGCGCCACTAGCGGGAGTTACAATGAGCAGTTCTTC.

The chain joins TRBV10-2 to TRBJ2-2, with a weak D call TRBD2 (6 bases). Trimming took off 7 bases at V and 5 bases at J, with 14 bases between the two ends. The CDR3 sequence is 14 residues long. CDR1 WSHSY and CDR2 SAAADI come from the germline V gene. CDR3 in amino acids: CASTPGVSTGELFF. The CDR3 bases are TGCGCCAGCACTCCGGGAGTCAGTACCGGGGAGCTGTTTTTT.

The rearrangement uses TRBV12-2 and TRBJ1-5. TRBV12-2 corresponds to a pseudogene. The CDR3 length is 14 residues. In DNA, the CDR3 is TGTGCAAGTCGCTTAGGGAGGGGGAATCAGCCCCAGCATTTT. This gives the protein CASRLGRGNQPQHF.

V and J are TRBV7-6 and TRBJ2-7; TRBD2 agrees at 7 bases. V shed 1 base and J 2 bases; nucleotides not matched to a gene: 11. Germline loops: CDR1 SGHVS, CDR2 FNYEAQ. This CDR3 comprises 17 residues. Here the CDR3 DNA reads TGTGCCAGCAGCTTAGATTACGCGGGAGTACCCCCCTACGAGCAGTACTTC. Protein product: CASSLDYAGVPPYEQYF.

V gene TRBV5-4 combines with J gene TRBJ2-3; D perhaps matches TRBD1 (7 bases). Trimming cost V 4 bases and J 5 bases, with 11 bases left between them. This CDR3 is built from 13 residues. CDR1 SGHNT and CDR2 YYREEE come from the germline V gene (reference sequence). CDR3 residues: CASSAGQLDTQYF. The CDR3 DNA sequence: TGTGCCAGCAGCGCGGGACAGTTAGATACGCAGTATTTT.

The rearrangement links TRBV5-1 to TRBJ2-5, with 7 bases lining up with TRBD1. Germline-derived CDR1 and CDR2 are SGHRS and YFSETQ. The V gene end was trimmed by 2 bases and the J gene end by 5 bases; junction bases not matched to a gene: 9. This CDR3 spans 15 amino acids. CDR3 protein: CASSFGTAMLETQYF. Written as DNA, the CDR3 is TGCGCCAGCAGCTTCGGGACAGCAATGTTGGAGACCCAGTACTTC. The complete variable domain, with remaining parts taken from reference TRBV5-1 and TRBJ2-5, reads KAGVTQTPRYLIKTRGQQVTLSCSPISGHRSVSWYQQTPGQGLQFLFEYFSETQRNKGNFPGRFSGRQFSNSRSEMNVSTLELGDSALYLCASSFGTAMLETQYFGPGTRLLVL.

This clone was seen just once. This sequence joins TRBV13 and TRBJ2-7; 7 nucleotides line up with TRBD1. The trim removed 1 base at V and 3 bases at J, leaving 18 bases unmatched. This CDR3 contains 19 residues. Germline-derived CDR1 and CDR2 are PRHDT and FYEKMQ (reference sequence). In DNA, the CDR3 is TGTGCCAGCAGCTTAGAACCGACAGGGAGCCCAACCCAGAGCTACGAGCAGTACTTC. Protein: CASSLEPTGSPTQSYEQYF. Drawing the rest from reference TRBV13 and TRBJ2-7, the complete variable domain is AAGVIQSPRHLIKEKRETATLKCYPIPRHDTVYWYQQGPGQDPQFLISFYEKMQSDKGSIPDRFSAQQFSDYHSELNMSSLELGDSALYFCASSLEPTGSPTQSYEQYFGPGTRLTVT.

The rearrangement joins TRBV5-1 to TRBJ2-4; the D gene is possibly TRBD2 (6 bases). CDR3 size: 13 residues. Trimming pared 0 bases from V and 8 bases from J, leaving 9 bases between. Germline loops: CDR1 SGHRS, CDR2 YFSETQ. The CDR3 region has the DNA TGCGCCAGCAGCTTGGAGGGGAGGCACATTCAGTACTTC. Protein sequence: CASSLEGRHIQYF.

The chain is built from TRBV7-3 and TRBJ2-2; D might be TRBD1 or TRBD2, each matching 6 bases. The germline V gene has CDR1 SGHTA and CDR2 FQGTGA. V shed 8 bases and J shed 0 bases, with 10 bases lying between them. This CDR3 comprises 14 residues. The CDR3 DNA is TGTGCCAGCGGAGGGACAACGAACACCGGGGAGCTGTTTTTT. Amino acids: CASGGTTNTGELFF.

The chain is built from TRBV6-6 and TRBJ2-7; D ambiguous. The CDR3 contains 11 residues. Germline V lookup: CDR1 MNHNY, CDR2 SVGAGI (reference sequence). Trimming cost V 2 bases and J 5 bases, with 4 bases left between them. CDR3 DNA: TGTGCCAGCAGTTACGGGCACGAGCAGTACTTC. This sequence encodes CASSYGHEQYF.

The V gene is TRBV19, the J gene TRBJ1-4, with D hard to call. CDR1 and CDR2 from the germline V gene are LNHDA and SQIVND (reference sequence). The CDR3 consists of 11 residues. Between the trimmed V and J ends, which lost 4 bases and 10 bases, there was a span of 7 bases. The CDR3 DNA is TGTGCCAGTAGTACCCCGGGAAAACTGTTTTTT. It yields the protein CASSTPGKLFF.

This chain connects TRBV7-9 to TRBJ2-1; D uncertain. CDR1 is SEHNR and CDR2 is FQNEAQ in the germline V gene (reference sequence). This CDR3 has 15 residues. V gave up 1 base and J gave up 5 bases, with 12 bases separating them. The CDR3 sequence: CASSLGLLLDNEQFF. The CDR3 bases are TGTGCCAGCAGCTTAGGCCTCCTTCTCGACAATGAGCAGTTCTTC.

The chain uses TRBV5-6 and TRBJ2-7; D unresolved. The CDR3 extends over 13 amino acids. Trimming removed 2 bases from V and 10 bases from J, with 16 bases in between. Germline assignment: CDR1 SGHDT and CDR2 YYEEEE. The CDR3 reads CASSLVGASEQYF. The CDR3 DNA reads as TGTGCCAGCAGCTTAGTTGGCGCTTCCGAACAGTACTTC.

A single count supports this clone. The CDR3 here is CATSRDRGLWDEQFF. CDR3 sequence (DNA): TGTGCCACCAGCAGAGATCGGGGTCTGTGGGATGAGCAGTTCTTC. The chain is built from TRBV15 and TRBJ2-1, with D possibly TRBD2 on 5 matching bases. Per germline, CDR1 LNHNV and CDR2 YYDKDF (reference sequence). Trimming left V 0 bases short and J 8 bases short, with 14 bases between. The CDR3 is made up of 15 amino acids.

The rearrangement uses TRBV25-1 and TRBJ2-3; D possibly corresponds to TRBD1 (6 bases). Germline CDR1 and CDR2: MGHDK and SYGVNS. The CDR3 totals 13 residues. V was shortened by 5 bases and J by 1 base, with 7 bases between the two germline ends. CDR3 sequence: CASSWTGTDTQYF. The DNA of the CDR3 is TGTGCCAGCAGTTGGACAGGCACAGATACGCAGTATTTT.

With respect to this clone: The same CDR3 arises from other DNA sequences in this sample as well. The chain recombines TRBV15 with TRBJ2-5; D possibly corresponds to TRBD2 (5 bases). There are 13 residues in the CDR3. Trimming removed 1 base from V and 3 bases from J, with 6 bases in between. Germline V CDR1 and CDR2: LNHNV, YYDKDF (reference sequence). CDR3 in DNA: TGTGCCACCAGCAGAGGGACTGAAGAGACCCAGTACTTC. Its translation: CATSRGTEETQYF.

This clone has just one count. The genes are TRBV7-2 and TRBJ1-3; tentative D call: TRBD1 (6 bases). Deletions cut 1 base from V and 4 bases from J, with 11 bases between. CDR3 length equals 15 residues. Germline V gene sequence: CDR1 SGHTA, CDR2 FQGNSA. Written as DNA, the CDR3 is TGTGCCAGCAGCTTAGACAGGGCGGCAGGAAACACCATATATTTT. Its translation is CASSLDRAAGNTIYF.

This clone was seen once. The chain carries TRBV27 and TRBJ2-7; TRBD2 aligns across 7 bases. V lost 3 bases, J lost 6 bases, and 11 bases stayed unmatched. From germline, CDR1 is MNHEY and CDR2 SMNVEV (reference sequence). The CDR3 length is 15 residues. The CDR3 DNA follows: TGTGCCAGCAGTTTGGCGGGAGCCCCTCTAGGCGAGCAGTACTTC. As protein: CASSLAGAPLGEQYF.